Listed below are T cell receptor beta chains from one sample, sequenced in a study of blood T cell repertoires in COVID-19. Clones were read by immunoSEQ multiplex PCR, and TCRdb kept only the in-frame ones, dropping some. The sample has 110,000 to 150,000 clones, about 80% seen once. The specimen sequenced was peripheral blood. The receptors shown here come from a human donor in a cohort sampled during active COVID-19. Both conserved end residues are part of each CDR3. D genes are given only for firm matches. For some rows the clone size is stated as once, few or many, or as a class when expanded; others skip it.

J: TRBJ1-2
V: TRBV5-6
D: -
size: -
DNA: TGTGCCAGCAGCTTGGCCCGGGGTGGCTACACCTTC
CDR3: CASSLARGGYTF

J: TRBJ2-1
V: TRBV11-2
D: -
size: -
DNA: TGTGCCAGCAGCTCCCGGTCGGGGAGCTCCTACAATGAGCAGTTCTTC
CDR3: CASSSRSGSSYNEQFF

J: TRBJ1-1
V: TRBV12-5
D: TRBD1
size: -
DNA: TGTGCTAGTGGTTTGCCACGGGCAGGGGGAAGAACTGAAGCTTTCTTT
CDR3: CASGLPRAGGRTEAFF

J: TRBJ1-2
V: TRBV5-1
D: TRBD1
size: -
DNA: TGCGCCAGCAGCCCCGGGACAGACAACCCATCTCATGGCTACACCTTC
CDR3: CASSPGTDNPSHGYTF

J: TRBJ2-2
V: TRBV7-9
D: TRBD2
size: -
DNA: TGTGCCAGCAGCCCTTCGAGAGCGGGAGGGACGGGGGAGCTGTTTTTT
CDR3: CASSPSRAGGTGELFF

J: TRBJ1-1
V: TRBV7-9
D: TRBD1
size: -
DNA: TGTGCCAGCAGCCAAAGTCGGACAGGGGGGAACACTGAAGCTTTCTTT
CDR3: CASSQSRTGGNTEAFF

J: TRBJ2-7
V: TRBV6-4
D: TRBD1
size: -
DNA: TGTGCCAGCAGTGACTCGAAGGGACAGGCCTACGAGCAGTACTTC
CDR3: CASSDSKGQAYEQYF

J: TRBJ2-1
V: TRBV28
D: TRBD2
size: -
DNA: TGTGCCAGCACCTTAAGCGGGAGCTCCTACAATGAGCAGTTCTTC
CDR3: CASTLSGSSYNEQFF

J: TRBJ1-4
V: TRBV3-1/TRBV3-2
D: -
size: -
DNA: TGTGCCAGCAGCCAAGAGTTCCAGGGCGGTAATGAAAAACTGTTTTTT
CDR3: CASSQEFQGGNEKLFF

J: TRBJ2-2
V: TRBV5-6
D: -
size: -
DNA: TGTGCCAGCAGGAAGGGGCCCACCGGGGAGCTGTTTTTT
CDR3: CASRKGPTGELFF

J: TRBJ1-2
V: TRBV3-1/TRBV3-2
D: -
size: -
DNA: TGTGCCAGCAGCCAAGAGGGCGTCAGTGGCTACACCTTC
CDR3: CASSQEGVSGYTF

J: TRBJ2-7
V: TRBV4-1
D: TRBD1
size: -
DNA: TGCGCCAGCAGCATCCGGACAGGGGAGCTCGAGCAGTACTTC
CDR3: CASSIRTGELEQYF

J: TRBJ1-2
V: TRBV11-1
D: -
size: -
DNA: TGTGCCAGCAGCTTCTCGGGAGACTATGGCTACACCTTC
CDR3: CASSFSGDYGYTF

J: TRBJ2-5
V: TRBV3-1/TRBV3-2
D: TRBD2
size: -
DNA: TGTGCCAGCAGCCAAGATCGTGGCGGGAGGGGTCGGGAGACCCAGTACTTC
CDR3: CASSQDRGGRGRETQYF

J: TRBJ1-2
V: TRBV29-1
D: -
size: once
DNA: TGCAGCGTAACAGCCAACTATGGCTACACCTTC
CDR3: CSVTANYGYTF

J: TRBJ2-3
V: TRBV7-3
D: TRBD2
size: -
DNA: TGTGCCAGCAGCTCTGGACTAGCCACAGATACGCAGTATTTT
CDR3: CASSSGLATDTQYF

J: TRBJ2-5
V: TRBV5-1
D: -
size: -
DNA: TGCGCCAGCAGCTTGCCTCGACAGTACCAAGAGACCCAGTACTTC
CDR3: CASSLPRQYQETQYF

J: TRBJ2-5
V: TRBV11-3
D: TRBD1
size: -
DNA: TGTGCCAGCAGCTCGGACAGGGATGGGACCCAGTACTTC
CDR3: CASSSDRDGTQYF

J: TRBJ2-7
V: TRBV19
D: TRBD2
size: -
DNA: TGTGCCAGTAGCCAACCCCGGGGGACTAGCGCATACGAGCAGTACTTC
CDR3: CASSQPRGTSAYEQYF

J: TRBJ2-5
V: TRBV14
D: TRBD1
size: -
DNA: TGTGCCAGCAGCTCCCGTGGCAGGGGGACGGCCCAGTACTTC
CDR3: CASSSRGRGTAQYF

J: TRBJ2-5
V: TRBV7-2
D: -
size: -
DNA: TGTGCCAGCAGCTTCGGTTCCACGGGAGTGAGGGAGACCCAGTACTTC
CDR3: CASSFGSTGVRETQYF

J: TRBJ2-1
V: TRBV19
D: TRBD2
size: -
DNA: TGTGCCAGTAAACCCCGTTTTTGGACTAGCGTTAGTCATGAGCAGTTCTTC
CDR3: CASKPRFWTSVSHEQFF

J: TRBJ2-1
V: TRBV21-1
D: -
size: -
DNA: TGTGCCAGCAGCAAAGTCGGCGGCTACAATGAGCAGTTCTTC
CDR3: CASSKVGGYNEQFF

J: TRBJ2-1
V: TRBV24-1
D: -
size: -
DNA: TGTGCCACCAGTGACCCTCCGGGGTATGAGCAGTTCTTC
CDR3: CATSDPPGYEQFF

J: TRBJ1-3
V: TRBV19
D: TRBD1
size: few
DNA: TGTGCCAGTAGTGCCGGGACAGGGCTCTCTGGAAACACCATATATTTT
CDR3: CASSAGTGLSGNTIYF

J: TRBJ1-4
V: TRBV27
D: -
size: -
DNA: TGTGCCAGCAGTTTATCCGTGGGCAGGGCGGTCGAAAAACTGTTTTTT
CDR3: CASSLSVGRAVEKLFF

J: TRBJ1-5
V: TRBV25-1
D: TRBD1
size: -
DNA: TGTGCCAGCAGTGTTTCCGGACAGGGGGATTGGCAGCCCCAGCATTTT
CDR3: CASSVSGQGDWQPQHF

J: TRBJ1-2
V: TRBV29-1
D: -
size: -
DNA: TGCAGCGAGGGTCAGGGCCATGATGGCTACACCTTC
CDR3: CSEGQGHDGYTF

J: TRBJ2-1
V: TRBV4-2
D: TRBD2
size: -
DNA: TGTGCCAGCAGCCAACTAGCGGGAGGGCTGAATGAGCAGTTCTTC
CDR3: CASSQLAGGLNEQFF

J: TRBJ2-5
V: TRBV7-3
D: TRBD1
size: -
DNA: TGTGCCAGCAGCTTAGGGGCGACAGGGTGGGAGACCCAGTACTTC
CDR3: CASSLGATGWETQYF

J: TRBJ1-2
V: TRBV6-1
D: TRBD1
size: -
DNA: TGTGCCAGCAGTGAATTCTTGGGACAGGGGGGTTATGGCTACACCTTC
CDR3: CASSEFLGQGGYGYTF

J: TRBJ2-5
V: TRBV7-3
D: -
size: -
DNA: TGTGCCAGCAGCTTATCGGGTGTGGAGACCCAGTACTTC
CDR3: CASSLSGVETQYF

J: TRBJ2-1
V: TRBV3-1/TRBV3-2
D: -
size: -
DNA: TGTGCCAGCAGCCAAGTCTCGGCGGACTCCTACAATGAGCAGTTCTTC
CDR3: CASSQVSADSYNEQFF

J: TRBJ2-3
V: TRBV19
D: -
size: few
DNA: TGTGCCAGTAGAATAACTAGGACAGATACGCAGTATTTT
CDR3: CASRITRTDTQYF

J: TRBJ1-6
V: TRBV7-2
D: TRBD1
size: -
DNA: TGTGCCAGCAGTCCGTCGGGACAGTATAATTCACCCCTCCACTTT
CDR3: CASSPSGQYNSPLHF

J: TRBJ2-1
V: TRBV5-1
D: -
size: -
DNA: TGCGCCAGCAGCTCTGACACCAGCTCCTACAATGAGCAGTTCTTC
CDR3: CASSSDTSSYNEQFF

J: TRBJ1-2
V: TRBV4-3
D: -
size: -
DNA: TGCGCCAGCAGCCGTCAACAGGACTATGGCTACACCTTC
CDR3: CASSRQQDYGYTF

J: TRBJ1-6
V: TRBV10-3
D: TRBD1
size: -
DNA: TGTGCCATCAGTCCGGACAGGGGAATGAATTCACCCCTCCACTTT
CDR3: CAISPDRGMNSPLHF

J: TRBJ1-5
V: TRBV19
D: TRBD1
size: -
DNA: TGTGCCAGTAGTCCCGACAGGGAGAACAATCAGCCCCAGCATTTT
CDR3: CASSPDRENNQPQHF

J: TRBJ2-7
V: TRBV4-1
D: TRBD2
size: few
DNA: TGCGCCAGCAGCCACCTAGCGGGAAATCCCTACGAGCAGTACTTC
CDR3: CASSHLAGNPYEQYF

J: TRBJ2-7
V: TRBV28
D: TRBD2
size: -
DNA: TGTGCCAGCAGTTTGGCTAGCGGGAGTGGGGGGCAGTACTTC
CDR3: CASSLASGSGGQYF

J: TRBJ2-7
V: TRBV30
D: -
size: -
DNA: TGTGCCTGGAGTGTAAAAGGGGCCCTTTCCTACGAGCAGTACTTC
CDR3: CAWSVKGALSYEQYF

J: TRBJ2-1
V: TRBV9
D: TRBD2
size: -
DNA: TGTGCCAGCAGCGTAGGGGGGACTAGAAACAATGAGCAGTTCTTC
CDR3: CASSVGGTRNNEQFF

J: TRBJ1-5
V: TRBV3-1/TRBV3-2
D: -
size: -
DNA: TGTGCCAGCAGCCAATGGACAAATCAGCCCCAGCATTTT
CDR3: CASSQWTNQPQHF

J: TRBJ1-3
V: TRBV5-4
D: -
size: -
DNA: TGTGCCAGCAGCGCCCACAACTCTGGAAACACCATATATTTT
CDR3: CASSAHNSGNTIYF

J: TRBJ2-7
V: TRBV10-2
D: TRBD2
size: -
DNA: TGCGCCAGCAGCCCAGCGGGAGGAGTTTACGAGCAGTACTTC
CDR3: CASSPAGGVYEQYF

J: TRBJ2-7
V: TRBV18
D: -
size: -
DNA: TGTGCCAGCTCACCGAGCCGGGACTACGAGCAGTACTTC
CDR3: CASSPSRDYEQYF

J: TRBJ1-2
V: TRBV5-1
D: TRBD1
size: -
DNA: TGCGCCAGCAGCACCGGGACAGACAACTATGGCTACACCTTC
CDR3: CASSTGTDNYGYTF

J: TRBJ2-1
V: TRBV3-1/TRBV3-2
D: TRBD2
size: -
DNA: TGTGCCAGCAGCCTGTGGGCGGGAGGTCGGAATGAGCAGTTCTTC
CDR3: CASSLWAGGRNEQFF

J: TRBJ2-7
V: TRBV30
D: -
size: -
DNA: TGTGCCTGGAGTGTGCGGGTCGAGCAGTACTTC
CDR3: CAWSVRVEQYF

J: TRBJ1-1
V: TRBV11-3
D: -
size: -
DNA: TGTGCCAGCAGCTTCAATACAGGGGAAGCTTTCTTT
CDR3: CASSFNTGEAFF